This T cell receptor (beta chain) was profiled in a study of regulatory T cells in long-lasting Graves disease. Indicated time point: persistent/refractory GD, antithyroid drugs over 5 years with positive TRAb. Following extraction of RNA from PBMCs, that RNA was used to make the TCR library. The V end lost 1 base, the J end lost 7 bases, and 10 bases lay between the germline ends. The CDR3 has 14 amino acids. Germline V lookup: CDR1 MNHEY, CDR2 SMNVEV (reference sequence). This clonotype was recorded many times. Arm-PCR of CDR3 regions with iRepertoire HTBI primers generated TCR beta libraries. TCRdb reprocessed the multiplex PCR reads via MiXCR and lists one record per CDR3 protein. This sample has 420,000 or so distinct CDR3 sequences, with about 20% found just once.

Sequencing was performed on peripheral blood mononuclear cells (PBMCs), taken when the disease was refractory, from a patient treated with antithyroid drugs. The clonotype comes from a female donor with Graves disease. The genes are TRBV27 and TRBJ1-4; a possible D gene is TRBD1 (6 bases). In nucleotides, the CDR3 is TGTGCCAGCAGTTTATTAAGGGGGTCTGAAAAACTGTTTTTT. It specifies CASSLLRGSEKLFF.